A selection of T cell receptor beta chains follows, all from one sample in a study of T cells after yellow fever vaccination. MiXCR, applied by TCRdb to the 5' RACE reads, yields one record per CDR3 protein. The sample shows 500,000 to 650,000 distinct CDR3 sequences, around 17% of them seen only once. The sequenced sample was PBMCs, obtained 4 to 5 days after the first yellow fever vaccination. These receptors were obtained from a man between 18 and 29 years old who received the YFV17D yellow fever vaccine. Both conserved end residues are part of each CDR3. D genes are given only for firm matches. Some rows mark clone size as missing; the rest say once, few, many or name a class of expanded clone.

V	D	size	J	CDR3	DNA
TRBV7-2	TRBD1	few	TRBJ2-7	CASSSGQGPYEQYF	TGTGCCAGCAGCTCGGGACAGGGTCCCTACGAGCAGTACTTC
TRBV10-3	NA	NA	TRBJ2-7	CAISESWQGYEQYF	TGTGCCATCAGTGAGTCGTGGCAGGGATACGAGCAGTACTTC
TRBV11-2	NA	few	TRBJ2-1	CASSSDRLPVGYNEQFF	TGTGCCAGCAGCTCGGACAGACTCCCCGTGGGTTACAATGAGCAGTTCTTC
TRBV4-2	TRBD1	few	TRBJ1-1	CASSQDGTGGGEAFF	TGTGCCAGCAGCCAAGACGGGACAGGGGGAGGTGAAGCTTTCTTT
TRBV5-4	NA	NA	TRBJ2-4	CASSLPRKNIQYF	TGTGCCAGCAGCTTACCACGGAAAAACATTCAGTACTTC
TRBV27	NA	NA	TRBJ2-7	CASSISRDYYEQYF	TGTGCCAGCAGTATTTCTAGGGATTACTACGAGCAGTACTTC
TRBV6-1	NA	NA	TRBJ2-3	CASSLNLSTDTQYF	TGTGCCAGCAGTCTGAATCTGAGCACAGATACGCAGTATTTT
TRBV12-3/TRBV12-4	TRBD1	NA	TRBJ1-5	CASSFGVGGQGAYSNQPQHF	TGTGCCAGCAGTTTCGGGGTGGGGGGACAGGGGGCTTATAGCAATCAGCCCCAGCATTTT
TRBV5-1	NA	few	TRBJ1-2	CASSLHRGRGGYTF	TGCGCCAGCAGCTTGCATCGGGGCCGGGGGGGCTACACCTTC
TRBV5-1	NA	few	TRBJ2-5	CASSPWAEGSETQYF	TGCGCCAGCAGCCCCTGGGCGGAGGGGTCAGAGACCCAGTACTTC